This T cell receptor (beta chain) was documented in a study of OX40 agonist ivuxolimab in advanced cancers. Repertoires were generated with immunoSEQ multiplex PCR, while TCRdb's copy carries only in-frame clones and drops some. Here the sample spans 77,000 or so clones, 80% to 95% being singletons. The CDR3 runs 15 residues. Trimming cost V 4 bases and J 6 bases; bases outside gene matches: 10. The germline V gene has CDR1 SGHVS and CDR2 FNYEAQ. This chain links TRBV7-6 with TRBJ2-7; TRBD1 aligns across 9 bases. The clonotype comes from an adult with an advanced solid tumor such as melanoma, head and neck, liver or kidney cancer. Sequenced here: CD4+ or CD8+ T cells sorted from blood, sampled in a trial of the OX40 agonist ivuxolimab. CDR3 loop: CASSSGYRGRGEQYF. The CDR3 nucleotides read TGTGCCAGCAGCTCAGGGTACAGGGGGCGCGGCGAGCAGTACTTC.